The rows below give T cell receptor beta chains drawn from one sample of a study of identical twins. Using its own MiXCR run on the 5' RACE reads, TCRdb lists one record per CDR3 protein. The top ten hold 2.5% to 3.5% of the sample, which has around 570,000 distinct CDR3 sequences, 9.5% to 10% seen once. These same data were also listed under a study on yellow fever vaccine responses in identical twins.

The sample was PBMCs. The receptors here all came from a woman under 30 in good health. Each CDR3 is given with its conserved first and last residue.

J gene: TRBJ2-7; V gene: TRBV4-3; CDR3 protein: CASSQTRSSPLEQYF
J gene: TRBJ1-2; V gene: TRBV7-9; CDR3 protein: CASRANGDVTF
J gene: TRBJ2-7; V gene: TRBV5-5; CDR3 protein: CASSLTAGGLYEQYF
J gene: TRBJ2-7; V gene: TRBV5-5; CDR3 protein: CASSLQVWGSYEQYF
J gene: TRBJ2-7; V gene: TRBV9; CDR3 protein: CASSVDYRFSYEQYF
J gene: TRBJ2-1; V gene: TRBV9; CDR3 protein: CASRDRGGDEQFF
J gene: TRBJ1-3; V gene: TRBV6-6; CDR3 protein: CASSFGNTIYF
J gene: TRBJ2-3; V gene: TRBV12-3/TRBV12-4; CDR3 protein: CASSHTDRAADTQYF
J gene: TRBJ2-1; V gene: TRBV6-1; CDR3 protein: CASRPYLDSSYNEQFF
J gene: TRBJ2-5; V gene: TRBV11-2; CDR3 protein: CASRARREGEETQYF
J gene: TRBJ2-7; V gene: TRBV7-9; CDR3 protein: CASSRFYREQYF
J gene: TRBJ2-7; V gene: TRBV14; CDR3 protein: CASSQDAQAGGQVEQYF
J gene: TRBJ2-1; V gene: TRBV20-1; CDR3 protein: CSARSGVSSSYNEQFF
J gene: TRBJ1-2; V gene: TRBV20-1; CDR3 protein: CSASSVDIANYGYTF
J gene: TRBJ2-1; V gene: TRBV6-2/TRBV6-3; CDR3 protein: CASSSSGRIEQFF
J gene: TRBJ1-4; V gene: TRBV5-5; CDR3 protein: CASSSTGGWELFF
J gene: TRBJ2-4; V gene: TRBV14; CDR3 protein: CASSHAGWGAKNIQYF
J gene: TRBJ2-6; V gene: TRBV28; CDR3 protein: CASSEGGASGANVLTF
J gene: TRBJ2-7; V gene: TRBV3-1; CDR3 protein: CASSQDRADGREQYF
J gene: TRBJ1-5; V gene: TRBV9; CDR3 protein: CASSKGENQPQHF
J gene: TRBJ2-5; V gene: TRBV5-1; CDR3 protein: CASSKNVIQETQYF
J gene: TRBJ2-7; V gene: TRBV5-6; CDR3 protein: CASSLGQGTLEQYF
J gene: TRBJ2-5; V gene: TRBV28; CDR3 protein: CASSLPRAVEETQYF
J gene: TRBJ2-1; V gene: TRBV2; CDR3 protein: CASIRAGDEQFF
J gene: TRBJ1-5; V gene: TRBV28; CDR3 protein: CASSLGHLVNQPQHF
J gene: TRBJ2-3; V gene: TRBV20-1; CDR3 protein: CSASPRGSTDTQYF
J gene: TRBJ2-2; V gene: TRBV12-3/TRBV12-4; CDR3 protein: CASRSGVGSAGELFF
J gene: TRBJ2-7; V gene: TRBV12-3/TRBV12-4; CDR3 protein: CASSLFQGFAPYEQYF
J gene: TRBJ2-6; V gene: TRBV7-2; CDR3 protein: CASSLFYWGSGANVLTF
J gene: TRBJ2-3; V gene: TRBV6-1; CDR3 protein: CASRSSYTDTQYF
J gene: TRBJ2-3; V gene: TRBV7-2; CDR3 protein: CASSLVASGGTGADTQYF
J gene: TRBJ2-1; V gene: TRBV7-2; CDR3 protein: CASSSFSGVSYNEQFF
J gene: TRBJ2-2; V gene: TRBV5-1; CDR3 protein: CASSTSGPSGDTGELFF
J gene: TRBJ1-1; V gene: TRBV5-5; CDR3 protein: CASSAQTGFTEAFF
J gene: TRBJ2-7; V gene: TRBV29-1; CDR3 protein: CSVGVGTYEQYF
J gene: TRBJ1-4; V gene: TRBV5-6; CDR3 protein: CASSSWGWGEKLFF
J gene: TRBJ2-7; V gene: TRBV10-3; CDR3 protein: CAISETGSSYEQYF
J gene: TRBJ2-1; V gene: TRBV4-3; CDR3 protein: CASSQDRDGYNEQFF
J gene: TRBJ2-5; V gene: TRBV12-3/TRBV12-4; CDR3 protein: CASSRQGAGGETQYF
J gene: TRBJ2-7; V gene: TRBV5-1; CDR3 protein: CASSWIAGGPVNEQYF
J gene: TRBJ2-3; V gene: TRBV7-2; CDR3 protein: CASSLWGGRTDTQYF
J gene: TRBJ1-5; V gene: TRBV18; CDR3 protein: CASSLTKNTNQPQHF
J gene: TRBJ2-2; V gene: TRBV14; CDR3 protein: CASSWRLVPNTGELFF
J gene: TRBJ2-7; V gene: TRBV2; CDR3 protein: CASSGEHSYEQYF
J gene: TRBJ2-1; V gene: TRBV21-1; CDR3 protein: CASTFSSSGLGGTSGDNEQFF
J gene: TRBJ1-5; V gene: TRBV6-2/TRBV6-3; CDR3 protein: CASISQPGEPQHF
J gene: TRBJ2-7; V gene: TRBV15; CDR3 protein: CATSRDRLAASEQYF
J gene: TRBJ2-7; V gene: TRBV2; CDR3 protein: CASSLAPGAYEQYF
J gene: TRBJ2-1; V gene: TRBV15; CDR3 protein: CATSPGTSGFNEQFF
J gene: TRBJ2-7; V gene: TRBV5-1; CDR3 protein: CASSLFLQGGSYEQYF
J gene: TRBJ2-7; V gene: TRBV5-1; CDR3 protein: CASSLQEGPGEQYF
J gene: TRBJ2-1; V gene: TRBV10-1; CDR3 protein: CASSESSGALSEQFF
J gene: TRBJ2-7; V gene: TRBV28; CDR3 protein: CASSERQRNYEQYF
J gene: TRBJ2-5; V gene: TRBV15; CDR3 protein: CATSREGWAEDRDGLVYF
J gene: TRBJ2-1; V gene: TRBV7-2; CDR3 protein: CASSLASGNYNEQFF
J gene: TRBJ1-1; V gene: TRBV29-1; CDR3 protein: CSVARQGNTEAFF
J gene: TRBJ2-6; V gene: TRBV6-2/TRBV6-3; CDR3 protein: CASSYAGVLGANVLTF
J gene: TRBJ1-5; V gene: TRBV30; CDR3 protein: CAWSVSAGQPQHF
J gene: TRBJ2-4; V gene: TRBV10-2; CDR3 protein: CASTNSEGRAKNIQYF
J gene: TRBJ2-7; V gene: TRBV5-1; CDR3 protein: CASSLVCSTYEQYF